A single sample gave rise to the 27 T cell receptor beta chains below, sequenced in a study of shared clonotypes between healthy human individuals. Profiling relied on immunoSEQ multiplex PCR, and the TCRdb table lists in-frame clones only, not all of them. Among roughly 200,000 clones listed, approximately 61% were seen once. The sequenced material came from memory CD4+ T cells sorted from blood. Documented subset: CD45RA-negative fraction. These receptors all stem from a man younger than 40 in good health.

This clone was recorded many times. This chain connects TRBV11-2 to TRBJ2-7; TRBD1 might be the D (6 bases). Trimming shortened V by 8 bases and J by 6 bases, and 17 bases separated the two germline ends. This CDR3 is built from 13 residues. Germline lookup yields CDR1 SGHAT and CDR2 FQNNGV. CDR3 nucleotide sequence: TGTGCCAGCCGCCCGTTTCGAGGGGGCGAGCAGTACTTC. Its translation: CASRPFRGGEQYF.

In regard to this clone: In the same sample, other DNA sequences code for this CDR3. This chain joins TRBV7-9 and TRBJ1-5; possible D gene TRBD1, 5 bases. The CDR3 totals 14 residues. CDR1 and CDR2 from the germline V gene are SEHNR and FQNEAQ (reference sequence). V lost 2 bases and J 0 bases, leaving 5 bases between the germline ends. This CDR3 reads CASSLQGSNQPQHF. DNA of the CDR3: TGTGCCAGCAGCTTACAGGGTAGCAATCAGCCCCAGCATTTT.

The CDR3 loop is CASSLAGGEETQYF. In nucleotides, the CDR3 is TGCGCCAGCAGCTTGGCCGGGGGGGAAGAGACCCAGTACTTC. V and J are TRBV5-1 and TRBJ2-5, with 8 bases that match TRBD2. Trimming removed 0 bases from V and 3 bases from J; junction bases left unmatched: 1. This CDR3 is built from 14 residues. Per the germline V gene, CDR1 is SGHRS and CDR2 is YFSETQ.

This sequence joins TRBV6-1 and TRBJ1-1; the D is unclear. V lost 5 bases, J lost 3 bases, and 7 bases lay in between. The CDR3 sequence is 12 residues long. Germline V gene data show CDR1 as MNHNS and CDR2 as SASEGT. The CDR3 loop is CASSRGDTEAFF. DNA for the CDR3: TGTGCCAGCAGTCGCGGGGACACTGAAGCTTTCTTT.

By share, this clone counts as medium-sized (0.01 to 0.1%). The chain is built from TRBV11-3 and TRBJ2-1; TRBD2 is a possible D gene (6 bases). The CDR3 extends over 15 amino acids. The V gene's germline CDR1 is SGHNT and CDR2 YENEEA. The V and J ends lost 2 bases and 6 bases respectively, with 14 bases between them. The CDR3 protein is CASSLPPAGVNEQFF. The CDR3 nucleotides read TGTGCCAGCAGCTTACCGCCAGCGGGTGTCAATGAGCAGTTCTTC.

This chain uses TRBV11-2 with TRBJ2-7, with 8 bases that match TRBD1. This CDR3 spans 18 amino acids. The J segment lost 7 bases and the V segment lost 1 base, leaving 18 bases of the junction unmatched. Germline V lookup: CDR1 SGHAT, CDR2 FQNNGV. This chain's CDR3 is CASSLAGLGTGGIREQYF. DNA for the CDR3: TGTGCCAGCAGCTTAGCGGGTTTGGGGACAGGTGGAATCAGGGAGCAGTACTTC. The entire variable domain, with the rest obtained from reference TRBV11-2 and TRBJ2-7, is as follows: EAGVAQSPRYKIIEKRQSVAFWCNPISGHATLYWYQQILGQGPKLLIQFQNNGVVDDSQLPKDRFSAERLKGVDSTLKIQPAKLEDSAVYLCASSLAGLGTGGIREQYFGPGTRLTVT.

The V gene is TRBV7-9, the J gene TRBJ2-7, with 10 bases that match TRBD2. The CDR3 consists of 14 residues. The trim removed 5 bases at V and 6 bases at J, leaving 7 bases unmatched. Germline V lookup: CDR1 SEHNR, CDR2 FQNEAQ (reference sequence). CDR3 sequence reads: CASSHPGTSAEQYF. The CDR3, as DNA: TGTGCCAGCAGCCACCCCGGGACTAGCGCCGAGCAGTACTTC. The variable domain in full, with the rest retrieved from reference TRBV7-9 and TRBJ2-7, is DTGVSQNPRHKITKRGQNVTFRCDPISEHNRLYWYRQTLGQGPEFLTYFQNEAQLEKSRLLSDRFSAERPKGSFSTLEIQRTEQGDSAMYLCASSHPGTSAEQYFGPGTRLTVT.

This clone was observed a single time. The V call is TRBV9, the J call TRBJ1-4; 8 positions match TRBD1. The CDR3 is 14 residues long. V lost 2 bases to trimming and J lost 11 bases; unmatched junction nucleotides: 8. Germline values: CDR1 SGDLS, CDR2 YYNGEE. In nucleotides, the CDR3 is TGTGCCAGCAGCGTCGCCGGACAGGGAGGCAAACTGTTTTTT. This encodes CASSVAGQGGKLFF.

The chain joins TRBV1 to TRBJ2-7; the table gives TRBD1 as D, unverified against the DNA. TRBV1 is a pseudogene. The CDR3 sequence is 14 residues long. In DNA, the CDR3 is TGCACCAGCAGCCTTCCCGGGACAGCATACGAGCAGTACTTC. Amino acid sequence: CTSSLPGTAYEQYF.

This clone has just a few counts. This sequence joins TRBV29-1 and TRBJ2-3; D might be TRBD2 (6 bases). CDR3 length equals 14 residues. From germline, CDR1 is SQVTM and CDR2 ANQGSEA. Trimming removed 8 bases at V and 5 bases at J, with 20 bases between. CDR3 residues: CSSAGTAFRDTQYF. CDR3 DNA: TGCAGCTCCGCCGGGACTGCCTTCAGAGATACGCAGTATTTT.

In regard to this clone: At one end, the junction sequence differs from germline, possibly due to a read error. For the CDR3, the DNA is TGCAGTGCTAGCCAAGGAGACAGCCGCGACTTC. This codes for CSASQGDSRDF. The V gene is TRBV20-1, the J gene TRBJ2-5; possibly TRBD1 for D (5 bases). Per germline, CDR1 DFQATT and CDR2 SNEGSKA (reference sequence). This CDR3 contains 11 residues.

This clone has only a few counts. This rearrangement joins TRBV1 to TRBJ2-5; no check of the table's D call, TRBD1, against the DNA was made. TRBV1 is noted as a pseudogene. The CDR3 is 14 residues long. For the CDR3, the DNA is TGCACCAGCAGCCTCGACAGGGGCGGAGAGACCCAGTACTTC. Protein sequence: CTSSLDRGGETQYF.

CDR3 residues: CASSQVRGFEQYF. CDR3 bases: TGTGCCAGCAGCCAAGTACGTGGATTCGAGCAGTACTTC. V and J are TRBV14 and TRBJ2-7, with no clear D. This CDR3 spans 13 amino acids. V lost 1 base, J lost 6 bases, and 10 bases lay in between. Germline V gene lookup returns CDR1 SGHDN and CDR2 FVKESK.

The chain employs TRBV2 and TRBJ2-7, with D possibly TRBD2 on 6 matching bases. Between the trimmed V and J ends, which lost 6 bases and 4 bases, there was a span of 19 bases. CDR3 size: 15 residues. The V gene's germline CDR1 is SNHLY and CDR2 FYNNEI. The CDR3 loop is CASSAGLRLKYEQYF. As DNA, the CDR3 is TGTGCCAGCAGCGCGGGACTCCGACTCAAATACGAGCAGTACTTC.

This clone appeared a single time. DNA for the CDR3: TGTGCCAGCAGCGTAAACAGGGGGCCCTACAATGAGCAGTTCTTC. It encodes CASSVNRGPYNEQFF. This chain links TRBV11-2 with TRBJ2-1; 9 bases line up with TRBD1. The length of the CDR3 is 15 residues. Germline values: CDR1 SGHAT, CDR2 FQNNGV. Losses at the gene ends were 5 bases for V and 2 bases for J; bases not matched to a gene: 4.

This clone has only one observation. The chain combines TRBV5-5 with TRBJ2-7, with 7 bases identical to TRBD1. Unmatched junction bases numbered 4, after V lost 3 bases and J lost 1 base. The CDR3 spans 14 residues. Germline CDR1 reads SGHKS; CDR2 reads YYEKEE (reference sequence). Here the CDR3 DNA reads TGTGCCAGCAGCTCCCCGGGACAGTCCTACGAGCAGTACTTC. Protein sequence: CASSSPGQSYEQYF.

V is TRBV7-3 and J is TRBJ2-5; TRBD2 is a possible D gene (6 bases). V gave up 5 bases and J gave up 5 bases, with 12 bases separating them. Germline loops: CDR1 SGHTA, CDR2 FQGTGA. The CDR3 has 13 residues. CDR3 DNA sequence: TGTGCCAGCAGCCCAAGAGGGAGGGAGACCCAGTACTTC. Residues: CASSPRGRETQYF. Full variable domain (missing parts from reference TRBV7-3 and TRBJ2-5): GAGVSQTPSNKVTEKGKYVELRCDPISGHTALYWYRQSLGQGPEFLIYFQGTGAADDSGLPNDRFFAVRPEGSVSTLKIQRTERGDSAVYLCASSPRGRETQYFGPGTRLLVL.

This clone was observed a handful of times. The chain carries TRBV5-1 and TRBJ2-7; 7 nucleotides match TRBD1. CDR3 length: 12 residues. Germline CDR1 and CDR2: SGHRS and YFSETQ. With 6 bases clipped from V and 7 bases from J, the junction kept 7 bases outside the gene matches. The CDR3: CASTWDSREQYF. CDR3 DNA sequence: TGCGCCAGCACCTGGGACAGTCGGGAGCAGTACTTC.

The chain carries TRBV10-3 and TRBJ2-3; D is unresolved. The V end was cut by 3 bases, the J end by 2 bases, with 12 bases between. The CDR3 length is 15 residues. CDR1 ENHRY and CDR2 SYGVKD come from the germline V gene. The CDR3 DNA sequence: TGTGCCATCAGTGAAGATGGCGGCGACACAGATACGCAGTATTTT. It translates to CAISEDGGDTDTQYF.

This chain joins TRBV5-1 and TRBJ2-3; possibly TRBD1 for D (6 bases). Per the germline V gene, CDR1 is SGHRS and CDR2 is YFSETQ. V was clipped by 4 bases and J by 6 bases, with 15 bases between them. The CDR3 runs 14 residues. The CDR3: CASSNQGITDTQYF. The CDR3 nucleotides are TGCGCCAGCAGCAATCAGGGGATCACGGATACGCAGTATTTT.

About this clone itself: A much larger clone lies a single base off, so this may be a read error. The V and J genes are TRBV5-1 and TRBJ2-3; D remains unclear. V dropped 0 bases and J dropped 3 bases, with 2 bases sitting between them. Germline CDR1 reads SGHRS; CDR2 reads YFSETQ. CDR3 length: 12 residues. The CDR3 region is CASSLETDTQYF. CDR3 nucleotides: TGCGCCAGCAGCTTGGAGACAGATACGCAGTATTTT.

The rearrangement joins TRBV6-5 to TRBJ2-2, with D unresolved. Trimming cost V 6 bases and J 5 bases, with 7 bases left between them. This CDR3 region has 12 residues. The germline CDR1 and CDR2 sequences are MNHEY and SVGAGI. The CDR3 bases are TGTGCCAGCAGGATGTTAACCGGGGAGCTGTTTTTT. Residues: CASRMLTGELFF.

This clone was counted only a few times. DNA of the CDR3: TGCAGCGTACCGGGACTCCAATCCCTCTATGGCTACACCTTC. The encoded protein is CSVPGLQSLYGYTF. J is TRBJ1-2 and V is TRBV29-1, with TRBD1 as a possible D gene (5 bases). CDR1 and CDR2 (germline): SQVTM, ANQGSEA. The CDR3 runs to 14 residues. Trimming shortened V by 6 bases and J by 4 bases, and 18 bases separated the two germline ends.

J is TRBJ2-2 and V is TRBV28; D is undetermined. Germline loops: CDR1 MDHEN, CDR2 SYDVKM. This CDR3 has 13 residues. The V end lost 3 bases, the J end lost 6 bases, and 8 bases lay between the germline ends. Written as DNA, the CDR3 is TGTGCCAGCAGTTTGGTGCTAGCCGGGGAGCTGTTTTTT. As protein: CASSLVLAGELFF.

The CDR3 DNA is TGTGCCAGCAGCTTGGCCTTCGGGGGGTCAGGGGCCGGGGAGCTGTTTTTT. It encodes CASSLAFGGSGAGELFF. This chain uses TRBV5-4 with TRBJ2-2; a possible D gene is TRBD2 (7 bases). This CDR3 comprises 17 residues. CDR1 and CDR2 from the germline V gene are SGHNT and YYREEE (reference sequence). Trimming pared 0 bases from V and 6 bases from J, leaving 18 bases between. Using reference TRBV5-4 and TRBJ2-2 for the parts outside the CDR3, the full variable domain is ETGVTQSPTHLIKTRGQQVTLRCSSQSGHNTVSWYQQALGQGPQFIFQYYREEENGRGNFPPRFSGLQFPNYSSELNVNALELDDSALYLCASSLAFGGSGAGELFFGEGSRLTVL.

The chain has TRBV29-1 and TRBJ2-1, with D possibly TRBD1 on 6 matching bases. CDR1 is SQVTM and CDR2 is ANQGSEA in the germline V gene. V was cut by 8 bases and J by 7 bases, with 24 bases left in between. The CDR3 totals 15 residues. The CDR3 reads CSLRQGTATTNEQFF. The CDR3 nucleotides read TGCAGCCTCAGGCAGGGGACGGCAACCACAAATGAGCAGTTCTTC.

The chain links TRBV5-1 to TRBJ1-2, with 8 bases identical to TRBD1. The germline V gene has CDR1 SGHRS and CDR2 YFSETQ. This CDR3 contains 14 residues. After removal of 3 bases from V and 4 bases from J, the junction contained 5 bases not matched to a gene. This CDR3 reads CASSSGQATYGYTF. CDR3 sequence (DNA): TGCGCCAGCAGCTCGGGACAGGCCACCTATGGCTACACCTTC.